These 8 T cell receptor beta chains share one sample of origin, sequenced in a study of blood T cell repertoires in COVID-19. This table comes from immunoSEQ multiplex PCR, and its TCRdb copy is limited to in-frame clones, with some not included. The profile shows 200,000 to 250,000 clones, 80% to 90% of them singletons. The sequenced sample was PBMCs or T cells enriched from blood (not recorded which). These receptors all stem from a man aged 35-49 years who had recovered from COVID-19.

This clone occurred a few times. The chain employs TRBV30 and TRBJ1-3; D is unclear. Deletions cut 0 bases from V and 7 bases from J, with 4 bases between. CDR3 size: 11 residues. Germline-derived CDR1 and CDR2 are GTSNPN and SVGIG (reference sequence). As DNA, the CDR3 is TGTGCCTGGAGTGTGCGGAACACCATATATTTT. Amino acids: CAWSVRNTIYF.

The chain recombines TRBV6-5 with TRBJ2-3; TRBD1 matches 7 bases. This CDR3 is built from 15 residues. Germline values: CDR1 MNHEY, CDR2 SVGAGI. With V trimmed by 4 bases and J by 1 base, 5 bases remained unmatched. The CDR3 region has the DNA TGTGCCAGCAGTTCAAGACAGGGTGGCACAGATACGCAGTATTTT. This codes for CASSSRQGGTDTQYF.

To note about this clone: The sample holds other DNA sequences that translate to the same CDR3. The DNA of the CDR3 is TGCGCCAGCAGCCCCGCTTCGGGGGACACTGAAGCTTTCTTT. It yields the protein CASSPASGDTEAFF. The chain couples TRBV5-1 to TRBJ1-1; a weak D match, TRBD1 (5 bases). From germline, CDR1 is SGHRS and CDR2 YFSETQ. V was cut by 4 bases and J by 3 bases, with 13 bases left in between. This CDR3 is 14 amino acids long.

V and J are TRBV2 and TRBJ1-2; D uncertain. The CDR3 sequence is 14 residues long. Germline loops: CDR1 SNHLY, CDR2 FYNNEI. V shed 6 bases and J shed 4 bases, with 15 bases lying between them. The CDR3 region has the DNA TGTGCCAGCAGCCCGCGGCCGGAGTTCTATGGCTACACCTTC. Its protein is CASSPRPEFYGYTF.

The rearrangement joins TRBV6-5 to TRBJ2-1, with D possibly matching TRBD2 (6 bases). Trimming shortened V by 8 bases and J by 5 bases, and 13 bases separated the two germline ends. This CDR3 is built from 13 residues. Germline V gene data show CDR1 as MNHEY and CDR2 as SVGAGI. CDR3 in DNA: TGTGCCAGCTGGGGACTCAGAGACAATGAGCAGTTCTTC. It is translated as CASWGLRDNEQFF.

Here the CDR3 reads CASSPRGGGGYEQYF. The CDR3 DNA reads as TGTGCCAGCAGCCCAAGGGGGGGCGGGGGTTACGAGCAGTACTTC. The V and J genes are TRBV3-1 (or the pseudogene TRBV3-2) and TRBJ2-7, with a weak D call TRBD2 (7 bases). The CDR3 loop spans 15 amino acids. Trimming pared 4 bases from V and 4 bases from J, leaving 17 bases between. Germline CDR1 reads LGHDT; CDR2 reads YNNKEL (reference sequence).

This clone was detected only once. In the same sample, other DNA sequences code for this CDR3. J is TRBJ1-3 and V is TRBV4-1, with 7 bases identical to TRBD1. This CDR3 comprises 16 residues. Germline trimming cut 0 bases from V and 3 bases from J; bases unmatched to any gene: 5. In germline, CDR1 is MGHRA, CDR2 YSYEKL. CDR3 DNA sequence: TGCGCCAGCAGCCAAGACCCAGGGGGGTTTGGAAACACCATATATTTT. Translating it yields CASSQDPGGFGNTIYF.

The CDR3 region is CASNSISGSGDTQYF. The CDR3 DNA reads as TGCGCCAGCAACTCCATTAGCGGGAGCGGAGATACGCAGTATTTT. The chain combines TRBV5-1 with TRBJ2-3; 9 bases agree with TRBD2. This CDR3 spans 15 amino acids. The germline CDR1 and CDR2 sequences are SGHRS and YFSETQ. V lost 6 bases, J lost 5 bases, and 10 bases stayed unmatched.